The 20 T cell receptor beta chains given below trace back to one sample, sequenced in a study of radiation and T cells in renal cell carcinoma. Time point defined: blood 2 weeks post-SBRT. Treatment given: 15 Gy SBRT to primary tumor, nephrectomy 4 weeks later. The assay was immunoSEQ multiplex PCR, and TCRdb's table has in-frame clones only and misses some. The data hold about 120,000 clones, with around 82% observed a single time. The sequenced sample was blood, obtained from a patient whose treatment included radiotherapy and nephrectomy. The receptors were gathered from a man in his forties or fifties with renal cell carcinoma.

V usage is TRBV4-3 and J usage is TRBJ1-1; TRBD1 might be the D (6 bases). Per the germline V gene, CDR1 is LGHNA and CDR2 is YSLEER. The CDR3 extends over 15 amino acids. Trimming removed 4 bases from V and 3 bases from J, with 15 bases in between. The chain's CDR3 is CASSLHQGKDTEAFF. DNA of the CDR3: TGCGCCAGCAGCCTACACCAGGGGAAGGACACTGAAGCTTTCTTT.

The chain joins TRBV5-1 to TRBJ1-2; a weak D match, TRBD1 (6 bases). CDR1 and CDR2 from the germline V gene are SGHRS and YFSETQ. V was clipped by 1 base and J by 2 bases, with 9 bases between them. CDR3 size: 14 residues. The CDR3 is CASSLPGQNYGYTF. The CDR3 bases are TGCGCCAGCAGCTTGCCTGGACAGAACTATGGCTACACCTTC.

The V call is TRBV19, the J call TRBJ1-5; D uncertain. Germline CDR1 reads LNHDA; CDR2 reads SQIVND (reference sequence). Trimming took off 3 bases at V and 5 bases at J, with 8 bases between the two ends. The CDR3 has 13 amino acids. The CDR3 loop is CASSMLRDQPQHF. DNA of the CDR3: TGTGCCAGTAGTATGCTTCGTGATCAGCCCCAGCATTTT.

This chain joins TRBV7-2 and TRBJ2-3; D is ambiguous. The CDR3 runs 10 residues. Trimming shortened V by 11 bases and J by 6 bases, and 9 bases separated the two germline ends. Germline CDR1 is SGHTA and CDR2 is FQGNSA. CDR3 in DNA: TGTGCCTCGGTGGAGGATACGCAGTATTTT. Translating it yields CASVEDTQYF.

This clone was seen only a few times. The V and J genes are TRBV5-5 and TRBJ2-7, with 9 bases aligning to TRBD1. Germline V gene lookup returns CDR1 SGHKS and CDR2 YYEKEE (reference sequence). The length of the CDR3 is 13 residues. The V and J ends lost 2 bases and 8 bases, in that order; junction bases with no gene match: 5. CDR3 residues: CASSFDGQGKQYF. Written as DNA, the CDR3 is TGTGCCAGCAGCTTCGACGGACAGGGGAAGCAGTACTTC.

The chain combines TRBV18 with TRBJ1-1; D remains unclear. Germline V gene sequence: CDR1 KGHSH, CDR2 LQKENI. This CDR3 has 13 residues. V was shortened by 2 bases and J by 4 bases, with 8 bases between the two germline ends. The CDR3 DNA follows: TGTGCCAGCTCACCAACGGACGGCACTGAAGCTTTCTTT. This encodes CASSPTDGTEAFF.

This clone was recorded once. The chain combines TRBV5-8 with TRBJ1-5; D is unclear. The CDR3 contains 14 residues. The ends were cut back, 0 bases at V and 4 bases at J, with 8 bases in the middle. Germline CDR1 and CDR2: SGHTS and YDEGEE. CDR3 sequence reads: CASSLGRPNQPQHF. CDR3 in DNA: TGTGCCAGCAGCTTGGGCAGGCCAAATCAGCCCCAGCATTTT.

The chain uses TRBV10-1 and TRBJ2-5; D is possibly TRBD2 (6 bases). Trimming pared 2 bases from V and 2 bases from J, leaving 24 bases between. CDR3 length equals 19 residues. Germline V gene sequence: CDR1 WNHNN, CDR2 SYGVQD (reference sequence). The CDR3 DNA reads as TGCGCCAGCAGTGAGGGTCGTGCGGGAAGGGCCTCGGGGCAAGAGACCCAGTACTTC. Encoded protein: CASSEGRAGRASGQETQYF.

The V gene is TRBV9, the J gene TRBJ2-1, with TRBD2 matching over 10 bases. This CDR3 is 15 amino acids long. V lost 3 bases to trimming and J lost 2 bases; unmatched junction nucleotides: 2. CDR1 and CDR2 from the germline V gene are SGDLS and YYNGEE. CDR3 DNA: TGTGCCAGCAGCGAACTAGCGGGGCCCTACAATGAGCAGTTCTTC. Its translation: CASSELAGPYNEQFF.

The chain recombines TRBV6-1 with TRBJ2-5, with 8 bases matching TRBD2. This CDR3 is built from 13 residues. Germline V lookup: CDR1 MNHNS, CDR2 SASEGT. V lost 8 bases and J lost 7; bases outside the gene matches: 9. In DNA form, the CDR3 reads TGTGCCAGCCGGCTGACTAGCGATGGGACCCAGTACTTC. Protein sequence: CASRLTSDGTQYF.

The chain joins TRBV5-1 to TRBJ2-2, with TRBD2 matching over 8 bases. Germline V lookup: CDR1 SGHRS, CDR2 YFSETQ. The CDR3 has 15 amino acids. J lost 3 bases, V lost 4 bases, and 5 bases had no gene match. Here the CDR3 reads CASSTRTSYTGELFF. The CDR3 DNA is TGCGCCAGCAGCACCCGGACTAGCTACACCGGGGAGCTGTTTTTT.

This clone was seen a handful of times. The gene calls are TRBV15 and TRBJ2-3; the match to TRBD2 covers 10 bases. The germline CDR1 and CDR2 sequences are LNHNV and YYDKDF (reference sequence). The CDR3 extends over 16 amino acids. Trimming at V came to 1 base and at J to 2 bases, leaving 3 bases not matched to a gene. CDR3 in DNA: TGTGCCACCAGCAGAGGTCTAGCGGGGGCCACAGATACGCAGTATTTT. Protein sequence: CATSRGLAGATDTQYF.

This chain joins TRBV29-1 and TRBJ1-1; weak D call: TRBD1 (5 bases). Germline CDR1 SQVTM, CDR2 ANQGSEA. This CDR3 has 13 residues. V was trimmed by 6 bases and J by 1 base, leaving 12 bases between them. This chain's CDR3 is CSVQGYWNTEAFF. CDR3 in DNA: TGCAGCGTGCAGGGTTACTGGAACACTGAAGCTTTCTTT.

CDR3 sequence (DNA): TGTGCCAGCAGCCCGCATGGACAAAACACTGAAGCTTTCTTT. Its translation is CASSPHGQNTEAFF. The chain is built from TRBV7-2 and TRBJ1-1; perhaps TRBD1 as D (5 bases). The CDR3 extends over 14 amino acids. Per the germline V gene, CDR1 is SGHTA and CDR2 is FQGNSA. Trimming took off 5 bases at V and 2 bases at J, with 12 bases between the two ends.

This sequence joins TRBV5-4 and TRBJ1-1, with a tentative D call TRBD1 (5 bases). Trimming removed 6 bases at V and 0 bases at J, with 6 bases between. The germline V gene has CDR1 SGHNT and CDR2 YYREEE (reference sequence). The CDR3 runs 12 residues. CDR3 sequence (DNA): TGTGCCAGCACAGGGATGAACACTGAAGCTTTCTTT. This gives the protein CASTGMNTEAFF.

The chain joins TRBV5-1 to TRBJ2-1; TRBD2 matches 8 bases. Germline-derived CDR1 and CDR2 are SGHRS and YFSETQ. With 0 bases clipped from V and 15 bases from J, the junction kept 11 bases outside the gene matches. The CDR3 extends over 14 amino acids. The CDR3 loop reads CASSLAPGLVVPFF. In nucleotides, the CDR3 is TGCGCCAGCAGCTTGGCACCGGGACTAGTCGTCCCGTTCTTC.

The rearrangement links TRBV7-6 to TRBJ1-1; possibly TRBD1 for D (5 bases). CDR3 length: 15 amino acids. Per the germline V gene, CDR1 is SGHVS and CDR2 is FNYEAQ. V was trimmed by 3 bases and J by 0 bases, leaving 11 bases between them. CDR3 DNA sequence: TGTGCCAGCAGCTTGATGACAGACATGAACACTGAAGCTTTCTTT. It encodes CASSLMTDMNTEAFF.

The chain joins TRBV4-2 to TRBJ1-2; 8 bases are shared with TRBD1. The CDR3 runs to 13 residues. V shed 4 bases and J 3 bases; nucleotides not matched to a gene: 1. Germline CDR1 reads LGHNA; CDR2 reads YNFKEQ. CDR3 sequence reads: CASSPGQDYGYTF. The CDR3 nucleotides read TGTGCCAGCAGCCCGGGACAGGACTATGGCTACACCTTC.

The chain recombines TRBV30 with TRBJ1-2; 9 nucleotides match TRBD1. This CDR3 has 13 residues. V lost 4 bases and J lost 2; bases outside the gene matches: 2. Germline CDR1 and CDR2: GTSNPN and SVGIG (reference sequence). The CDR3 loop is CAWIDRGNYGYTF. The DNA for the CDR3 is TGTGCCTGGATCGACAGGGGGAACTATGGCTACACCTTC.

This clone has just one count. The rearrangement links TRBV10-1 to TRBJ2-1, with 10 bases lining up with TRBD1. V was clipped by 8 bases and J by 7 bases; unmatched bases: 11. Germline-derived CDR1 and CDR2 are WNHNN and SYGVQD (reference sequence). The CDR3 totals 15 residues. CDR3 residues: CASAEDRGRPNEQFF. The CDR3 region has the DNA TGCGCCAGCGCCGAAGACAGGGGGCGCCCAAATGAGCAGTTCTTC.